One and the same sample provided the 32 T cell receptor beta chains below, sequenced in a study of cytomegalovirus exposure and HLA in healthy donors (dated by TCRdb to the late 2010s). To prepare the library, the immunoSEQ multiplex PCR assay was applied. For the multiplex PCR, a mixture combining 60 forward primers for TCR Vbeta segments and 13 reverse primers for TCR Jbeta segments was used. In its TCRdb copy, this immuneACCESS table keeps in-frame sequences only and misses some clones. Where compared with another copy, unresolved V genes explain less than half of these, and the others have no known cause. This sample comprises roughly 140,000 clones, roughly 82% of them detected only once. The ten largest clonotypes hold approximately 6.3% of the sample. Source material: PBMCs. The receptors come from a woman between 45 and 65 years old in good health and CMV-seropositive.

CDR3 sequence: CASSLGLFYEQYF. The CDR3 coding sequence is TGTGCCAGCAGCCTGGGCCTCTTCTACGAGCAGTACTTC. The chain carries TRBV28 and TRBJ2-7; D unresolved. The CDR3 is 13 residues long. Per germline, CDR1 MDHEN and CDR2 SYDVKM. Trimming stripped 6 bases from V and 3 bases from J, with 12 bases between.

The chain recombines TRBV30 with TRBJ2-4, with TRBD1 identical over 10 bases. Germline-derived CDR1 and CDR2 are GTSNPN and SVGIG (reference sequence). V lost 0 bases to trimming and J lost 9 bases; unmatched junction nucleotides: 2. The CDR3 has 13 amino acids. CDR3 in DNA: TGTGCCTGGAGTGTGGGGGACAGGGGCATTCAGTACTTC. Translation gives CAWSVGDRGIQYF.

The chain links TRBV7-9 to TRBJ2-5, with D tentatively TRBD2 (7 bases). In germline, CDR1 is SEHNR, CDR2 FQNEAQ (reference sequence). V lost 5 bases, J lost 1 base, and 11 bases lay in between. The length of the CDR3 is 14 residues. Here the CDR3 reads CASSGGAPQETQYF. The CDR3 coding sequence is TGTGCCAGCAGCGGGGGGGCGCCCCAAGAGACCCAGTACTTC.

Only one count was recorded for this clone. V is TRBV19 and J is TRBJ2-7, with TRBD2 matching 10 bases. The CDR3 spans 17 residues. Losses at the gene ends were 6 bases for V and 0 bases for J; bases not matched to a gene: 11. Germline assignment: CDR1 LNHDA and CDR2 SQIVND (reference sequence). CDR3: CASRKSASGGYSYEQYF. The CDR3 coding sequence is TGTGCCAGTAGAAAATCGGCTAGCGGGGGTTACTCCTACGAGCAGTACTTC.

In its sample, this clone was seen once. This chain uses TRBV27 with TRBJ1-6; D unresolved. CDR3 length equals 14 residues. From germline, CDR1 is MNHEY and CDR2 SMNVEV (reference sequence). The CDR3 nucleotides are TGTACGTCGAGGCTGGGCTCCTATAATTCACCCCTCCACTTT. Translation: CTSRLGSYNSPLHF.

The chain couples TRBV30 to TRBJ1-1, with a weak D call TRBD1 (6 bases). The CDR3 has 13 residues. Germline V gene lookup returns CDR1 GTSNPN and CDR2 SVGIG (reference sequence). V lost 7 bases, J lost 2 bases, and 14 bases lay in between. For the CDR3, the DNA is TGTGCCTTCGCCCCAGGGGTTAACACTGAAGCTTTCTTT. This codes for CAFAPGVNTEAFF.

To note about this clone: Other DNA variants within this sample encode the same CDR3. V usage is TRBV2 and J usage is TRBJ1-5; the match to TRBD1 covers 8 bases. The CDR3 totals 14 residues. Germline loops: CDR1 SNHLY, CDR2 FYNNEI. V dropped 6 bases and J dropped 2; count of bases not matched to a gene: 3. The CDR3 reads CASRGTGGNQPQHF. Written as DNA, the CDR3 is TGTGCCAGCAGAGGGACAGGCGGCAATCAGCCCCAGCATTTT.

The chain uses TRBV5-1 and TRBJ1-2; weak D call: TRBD1 (5 bases). Germline V CDR1 and CDR2: SGHRS, YFSETQ. Between the trimmed V and J ends, which lost 0 bases and 7 bases, there was a span of 10 bases. This CDR3 is built from 13 residues. The CDR3: CASSLAGWSGYTF. The CDR3 nucleotides are TGCGCCAGCAGCTTGGCAGGGTGGAGTGGCTACACCTTC. The variable domain in full, with the rest retrieved from reference TRBV5-1 and TRBJ1-2, is KAGVTQTPRYLIKTRGQQVTLSCSPISGHRSVSWYQQTPGQGLQFLFEYFSETQRNKGNFPGRFSGRQFSNSRSEMNVSTLELGDSALYLCASSLAGWSGYTFGSGTRLTVV.

The chain links TRBV11-2 to TRBJ2-7; no reliable D call. Germline CDR1 is SGHAT and CDR2 is FQNNGV. Trimming shortened V by 4 bases and J by 2 bases, and 9 bases separated the two germline ends. This CDR3 region has 13 residues. The CDR3 reads CASSYSETYEQYF. DNA for the CDR3: TGTGCCAGCAGCTACTCCGAAACCTACGAGCAGTACTTC.

The rearrangement links TRBV4-1 to TRBJ2-1; TRBD2 agrees at 12 bases. The J segment lost 7 bases and the V segment lost 4 bases, leaving 5 bases of the junction unmatched. Looked up from germline, CDR1 is MGHRA and CDR2 is YSYEKL. This CDR3 is 15 amino acids long. CDR3 bases: TGCGCCAGCAGCCTTCGGACTAGCGGGGAAAATGAGCAGTTCTTC. This encodes CASSLRTSGENEQFF.

The rearrangement links TRBV28 to TRBJ2-1; possibly TRBD2 for D (6 bases). Trimming stripped 2 bases from V and 7 bases from J, with 15 bases between. Germline loops: CDR1 MDHEN, CDR2 SYDVKM. This CDR3 comprises 15 residues. The CDR3 loop reads CASSLGRSGGNEQFF. The CDR3, as DNA: TGTGCCAGCAGTTTAGGGCGGTCTGGGGGGAATGAGCAGTTCTTC.

The count of this clone is one. Written as DNA, the CDR3 is TGCGCCAGCAGCCAAGAGAGCGGGGTCGATGAGCAGTTCTTC. Its protein is CASSQESGVDEQFF. J is TRBJ2-1 and V is TRBV4-1; 7 bases fit TRBD2. The ends lost 0 bases at V and 8 bases at J; junction bases unmatched: 4. The length of the CDR3 is 14 residues. From germline, CDR1 is MGHRA and CDR2 YSYEKL.

The rearrangement links TRBV25-1 to TRBJ2-7; D is unclear. CDR3 length: 11 amino acids. Germline values: CDR1 MGHDK, CDR2 SYGVNS. V was shortened by 4 bases and J by 2 bases, with 3 bases between the two germline ends. CDR3 region: CASSAAYEQYF. As DNA, the CDR3 is TGTGCCAGCAGTGCAGCCTACGAGCAGTACTTC.

This chain connects TRBV5-6 to TRBJ2-3; D not certain. In germline, CDR1 is SGHDT, CDR2 YYEEEE. The CDR3 has 17 residues. V was pared by 6 bases and J by 2 bases, with 22 bases between. DNA for the CDR3: TGTGCCAGCACCTCAGGCGCGCCAGCTCAGCTCACAGATACGCAGTATTTT. Its protein product is CASTSGAPAQLTDTQYF.

The genes are TRBV19 and TRBJ1-2; D is perhaps TRBD1 (5 bases). The CDR3 loop spans 14 amino acids. From germline, CDR1 is LNHDA and CDR2 SQIVND (reference sequence). The V end lost 7 bases, the J end lost 8 bases, and 20 bases lay between the germline ends. DNA for the CDR3: TGTGCCAGTATTCCGTCGGGCAGACAGAAGGGCTACACCTTC. This translates into CASIPSGRQKGYTF. The full variable domain, with the rest looked up from reference TRBV19 and TRBJ1-2, is DGGITQSPKYLFRKEGQNVTLSCEQNLNHDAMYWYRQDPGQGLRLIYYSQIVNDFQKGDIAEGYSVSREKKESFPLTVTSAQKNPTAFYLCASIPSGRQKGYTFGSGTRLTVV.

This clone was seen only once. This chain connects TRBV27 to TRBJ2-7; D unclear. CDR1 and CDR2 from the germline V gene are MNHEY and SMNVEV (reference sequence). This CDR3 contains 14 residues. Trimming shortened V by 7 bases and J by 1 base, and 14 bases separated the two germline ends. In nucleotides, the CDR3 is TGTGCCAGCAAGTCGGGTAGAGTTTCCTACGAGCAGTACTTC. The encoded protein is CASKSGRVSYEQYF.

V usage is TRBV30 and J usage is TRBJ2-2; 7 positions agree with TRBD2. Per the germline V gene, CDR1 is GTSNPN and CDR2 is SVGIG (reference sequence). J was trimmed by 4 bases and V by 3 bases; bases with no gene match: 5. This CDR3 comprises 14 residues. This chain's CDR3 is CAWRPGGGTGELFF. In DNA form, the CDR3 reads TGTGCCTGGAGACCGGGAGGAGGCACCGGGGAGCTGTTTTTT.

This chain uses TRBV7-8 with TRBJ2-2, with D perhaps matching TRBD2 (6 bases). V was pared by 5 bases and J by 6 bases, with 10 bases between. This CDR3 has 13 amino acids. Germline V lookup: CDR1 SGHVS, CDR2 FQNEAQ. For the CDR3, the DNA is TGTGCCAGCAGCCTGAGACTAGCCGGGGAGCTGTTTTTT. Its translation: CASSLRLAGELFF.

The V gene is TRBV27, the J gene TRBJ2-1, with D perhaps matching TRBD2 (6 bases). The CDR3 consists of 14 residues. The ends were cut back, 3 bases at V and 6 bases at J, with 12 bases in the middle. The germline V gene encodes CDR1 MNHEY and CDR2 SMNVEV (reference sequence). CDR3 region: CASSFAGSGNEQFF. Written as DNA, the CDR3 is TGTGCCAGCAGTTTTGCGGGATCGGGCAATGAGCAGTTCTTC.

This rearrangement joins TRBV4-2 to TRBJ1-2; D perhaps matches TRBD1 (6 bases). CDR3 length: 13 amino acids. Germline values: CDR1 LGHNA, CDR2 YNFKEQ. V was shortened by 1 base and J by 4 bases, with 7 bases between the two germline ends. Written as DNA, the CDR3 is TGTGCCAGCAGCCAAGGCAGGGGCTATGGCTACACCTTC. This translates into CASSQGRGYGYTF.

The V gene is TRBV11-2, the J gene TRBJ1-6, with 7 nucleotides matching TRBD1. The trim removed 3 bases at V and 9 bases at J, leaving 5 bases unmatched. CDR3 length equals 14 residues. The germline gives CDR1 SGHAT, CDR2 FQNNGV. The DNA for the CDR3 is TGTGCCAGCAGCTTTGTAACAGGGGTTTCACCCCTCCACTTT. Protein product: CASSFVTGVSPLHF.

The chain combines TRBV18 with TRBJ2-5; possible D gene TRBD1, 5 bases. Germline CDR1 is KGHSH and CDR2 is LQKENI. Trimming pared 0 bases from V and 5 bases from J, leaving 10 bases between. This CDR3 region has 14 residues. CDR3 protein: CASSPPTKGETQYF. For the CDR3, the DNA is TGTGCCAGCTCACCACCGACGAAGGGGGAGACCCAGTACTTC.

This sequence joins TRBV6-6 and TRBJ2-2, with TRBD2 identical over 8 bases. With V trimmed by 7 bases and J by 4 bases, 2 bases remained unmatched. Germline V gene lookup returns CDR1 MNHNY and CDR2 SVGAGI (reference sequence). CDR3 length equals 13 residues. The CDR3 region has the DNA TGTGCCAGCACGGGAGGGCGCACCGGGGAGCTGTTTTTT. Translated, it gives CASTGGRTGELFF.

The chain combines TRBV4-3 with TRBJ2-3; 7 nucleotides line up with TRBD2. Germline V gene data show CDR1 as LGHNA and CDR2 as YSLEER. The CDR3 has 17 amino acids. The junction had 10 bases not matched to a gene; V was cut back by 0 bases and J by 4 bases. The CDR3: CASSQDAGLGPSDTQYF. The CDR3 DNA follows: TGCGCCAGCAGCCAAGATGCCGGACTAGGGCCCTCAGATACGCAGTATTTT.

This rearrangement joins TRBV27 to TRBJ2-7; D is perhaps TRBD2 (5 bases). Germline V gene data show CDR1 as MNHEY and CDR2 as SMNVEV (reference sequence). This CDR3 comprises 13 residues. Trimming removed 8 bases from V and 3 bases from J, with 14 bases in between. In DNA, the CDR3 is TGTGCCAGCCGAGGGAACAGAATCTACGAGCAGTACTTC. As protein: CASRGNRIYEQYF.

The chain is built from TRBV5-1 and TRBJ2-1; 7 positions match TRBD2. This CDR3 is built from 15 residues. The germline V gene has CDR1 SGHRS and CDR2 YFSETQ. V shed 1 base, J shed 9 bases, and the junction held 10 bases outside the gene matches. The CDR3 reads CASSLWDYSKSEQFF. The CDR3 DNA reads TGCGCCAGCAGCTTGTGGGACTACTCCAAGAGTGAGCAGTTCTTC.

The chain has TRBV4-1 and TRBJ1-1; 10 bases align to TRBD1. The length of the CDR3 is 15 residues. Germline assignment: CDR1 MGHRA and CDR2 YSYEKL. V lost 0 bases to trimming and J lost 7 bases; unmatched junction nucleotides: 5. CDR3 DNA sequence: TGCGCCAGCAGCCAAGAACAAGGACAGGGGGGTGAAGCTTTCTTT. Translating gives CASSQEQGQGGEAFF.

The gene calls are TRBV4-3 and TRBJ2-6; 9 positions agree with TRBD1. The germline V gene encodes CDR1 LGHNA and CDR2 YSLEER. The V segment lost 1 base and the J segment 2 bases; nucleotides outside the gene matches: 12. This CDR3 contains 20 residues. CDR3 sequence: CASSQVSTGGAGAGANVLTF. CDR3 DNA sequence: TGCGCCAGCAGCCAAGTTTCTACAGGGGGCGCCGGTGCTGGGGCCAACGTCCTGACTTTC.

This chain's CDR3 is CASSLVTQGGEKLFF. The CDR3 nucleotides read TGTGCCAGCAGCTTAGTGACGCAGGGAGGGGAAAAACTGTTTTTT. V is TRBV13 and J is TRBJ1-4, with D possibly matching TRBD1 (5 bases). The germline CDR1 and CDR2 sequences are PRHDT and FYEKMQ (reference sequence). The CDR3 is 15 amino acids. V gave up 1 base and J gave up 8 bases, with 14 bases separating them.

The rearrangement links TRBV7-9 to TRBJ2-1; 9 bases match TRBD1. Germline values: CDR1 SEHNR, CDR2 FQNEAQ (reference sequence). There are 15 residues in the CDR3. V dropped 3 bases and J dropped 7; count of bases not matched to a gene: 7. Here the CDR3 DNA reads TGTGCCAGCAGCTTCCCGAGGGACAGGGCGAATGAGCAGTTCTTC. The encoded protein is CASSFPRDRANEQFF.

The chain links TRBV5-1 to TRBJ2-3; 10 positions match TRBD2. The germline gives CDR1 SGHRS, CDR2 YFSETQ. The V gene end was trimmed by 2 bases and the J gene end by 2 bases; junction bases not matched to a gene: 2. The CDR3 totals 15 residues. CDR3 in DNA: TGCGCCAGCAGCTTAGCGGGGGGGATCACAGATACGCAGTATTTT. Translation: CASSLAGGITDTQYF.

This clone was seen a few times. This chain connects TRBV30 to TRBJ2-1, with D possibly being TRBD2 (6 bases). Germline V CDR1 and CDR2: GTSNPN, SVGIG (reference sequence). CDR3 size: 14 residues. V shed 7 bases and J shed 6 bases, with 19 bases lying between them. This CDR3 is CASRKGLGSNEQFF. In DNA, the CDR3 is TGTGCCTCTCGAAAGGGACTCGGGTCCAATGAGCAGTTCTTC.